The 27 T cell receptor beta chains in this list originate from one sample, sequenced in a study of T-cell reconstitution after alpha-beta-depleted transplantation in children. Preparation of the TCRbeta library was carried out with unique molecular identifiers. TCRdb re-derived calls from the PCR reads in MiXCR, one entry per CDR3 protein. This sample has over 150,000 distinct CDR3 sequences, with 11% found just once. The sample was PBMCs, taken before TCRalphabeta/CD19-depleted stem cell transplant. The receptor source for this set is a boy aged 2 to 10 with acute myeloid leukemia, due to receive a stem cell transplant.

This clonotype was observed many times. CDR3 DNA sequence: TGTGCCAGCAGTGTAACCGGGGCATCAAATCAGCCCCAGCATTTT. Its protein is CASSVTGASNQPQHF. The chain carries TRBV12-3 or TRBV12-4 and TRBJ1-5; a weak D match, TRBD1 (5 bases). This CDR3 has 15 amino acids. V was cut by 5 bases and J by 4 bases, with 15 bases left in between.

This clonotype was detected only a few times. This chain links TRBV20-1 with TRBJ2-1; 9 bases fit TRBD2. Looked up from germline, CDR1 is DFQATT and CDR2 is SNEGSKA (reference sequence). The CDR3 is made up of 14 amino acids. V shed 5 bases, J shed 4 bases, and the junction held 6 bases outside the gene matches. The CDR3 loop is CSAGPLAGYNEQFF. CDR3 nucleotides: TGCAGTGCTGGTCCTCTAGCGGGATACAATGAGCAGTTCTTC.

This clonotype was detected many times. V and J are TRBV27 and TRBJ2-3; TRBD1 might be the D (6 bases). V lost 3 bases and J lost 0, with 7 bases in between. The CDR3 is 14 amino acids. Germline values: CDR1 MNHEY, CDR2 SMNVEV (reference sequence). The CDR3 sequence: CASSLGHSTDTQYF. CDR3 in DNA: TGTGCCAGCAGTTTGGGACATAGCACAGATACGCAGTATTTT.

This clonotype was observed at least ten times. The chain carries TRBV12-3 or TRBV12-4 and TRBJ1-1; no firm D call. This CDR3 has 13 amino acids. V was shortened by 4 bases and J by 0 bases, with 6 bases between the two germline ends. The CDR3 protein is CASSSQLNTEAFF. CDR3 DNA: TGTGCCAGCAGTTCGCAGTTGAACACTGAAGCTTTCTTT.

The chain combines TRBV6-5 with TRBJ2-7; weak D call: TRBD2 (5 bases). This CDR3 is built from 15 residues. V lost 2 bases and J 2 bases, leaving 13 bases between the germline ends. Germline V gene sequence: CDR1 MNHEY, CDR2 SVGAGI. The CDR3: CASSYTEGPPYEQYV. The CDR3 region has the DNA TGTGCCAGCAGTTACACAGAGGGCCCCCCCTACGAGCAGTACGTC.

This chain links TRBV6-5 with TRBJ2-3; perhaps TRBD2 as D (5 bases). The length of the CDR3 is 14 residues. V lost 6 bases and J lost 6, with 16 bases in between. CDR1 MNHEY and CDR2 SVGAGI come from the germline V gene. The CDR3 DNA follows: TGTGCCAGCAGCCATACTAGTTCCGCGGATACGCAGTATTTT. This codes for CASSHTSSADTQYF.

This clonotype was recorded many times. The rearrangement joins TRBV29-1 to TRBJ2-3, with a tentative D call TRBD2 (6 bases). From germline, CDR1 is SQVTM and CDR2 ANQGSEA. With 4 bases removed from V and 2 bases from J, the gap between germline ends came to 16 bases. There are 15 residues in the CDR3. The CDR3, as DNA: TGCAGCGTTGGAAAGGGACTCTCACTCACAGATACGCAGTATTTT. Protein product: CSVGKGLSLTDTQYF.

The table lists this clonotype with many counts. The CDR3, as DNA: TGCGCCAGCAGCTTCTCAGCGGGAGGGCCTCGGAATGAGCAGTTCTTC. Its protein product is CASSFSAGGPRNEQFF. The chain joins TRBV5-1 to TRBJ2-1; 10 positions agree with TRBD2. J was trimmed by 7 bases and V by 2 bases; bases with no gene match: 9. Germline V gene lookup returns CDR1 SGHRS and CDR2 YFSETQ. This CDR3 has 16 amino acids.

In its sample, this clonotype was seen many times. The V gene is TRBV4-1, the J gene TRBJ1-1; TRBD1 is a possible D gene (5 bases). Between the trimmed V and J ends, which lost 4 bases and 7 bases, there was a span of 13 bases. The length of the CDR3 is 13 residues. Germline V gives CDR1 MGHRA, CDR2 YSYEKL. The CDR3 bases are TGCGCCAGCAGCCCCCCGGGGGGGAGTGAAGCTTTCTTT. Residues: CASSPPGGSEAFF.

This clonotype was found many times. The chain has TRBV7-2 and TRBJ2-3; 9 nucleotides line up with TRBD2. J gave up 8 bases and V 3 bases, and 12 bases lay outside the gene matches. The CDR3 is 16 amino acids. In germline, CDR1 is SGHTA, CDR2 FQGNSA. The CDR3 DNA follows: TGTGCCAGCAGCTTTATGCGGGGGGGCTCACGAGGTACGCAGTATTTT. Amino acids: CASSFMRGGSRGTQYF.

This clonotype was counted ten times or more. This CDR3 reads CASSALPIGLAANTDTQYF. Written as DNA, the CDR3 is TGTGCCAGCAGTGCCCTTCCCATCGGACTAGCGGCCAACACAGATACGCAGTATTTT. The rearrangement uses TRBV6-1 and TRBJ2-3, with 10 bases that match TRBD2. Germline values: CDR1 MNHNS, CDR2 SASEGT. Losses at the gene ends were 4 bases for V and 2 bases for J; bases not matched to a gene: 15. The CDR3 totals 19 residues.

This clonotype was detected a few times. This chain uses TRBV18 with TRBJ2-2; 9 bases match TRBD1. CDR1 is KGHSH and CDR2 is LQKENI in the germline V gene. CDR3 size: 16 residues. Trimming took 3 bases from V and 7 from J; bases not matched to a gene: 9. The CDR3 coding sequence is TGTGCCAGCTCACCTTTCTCCGGGACAGGGAGCGGGGAGCTGTTTTTT. It encodes CASSPFSGTGSGELFF.

The chain uses TRBV30 and TRBJ2-7; 12 bases map to TRBD1. This CDR3 has 14 amino acids. Germline V gene data show CDR1 as GTSNPN and CDR2 as SVGIG (reference sequence). After removal of 2 bases from V and 7 bases from J, the junction contained 6 bases not matched to a gene. The CDR3 reads CAWSTGQGAWEQYV. CDR3 sequence (DNA): TGTGCCTGGAGTACGGGACAGGGGGCATGGGAGCAGTACGTC.

Many counts were recorded for this clonotype. CDR3 sequence (DNA): TGTGCCACCAGCAGTTCGAGTCAGCCCCAGCATTTT. This gives the protein CATSSSSQPQHF. The chain recombines TRBV15 with TRBJ1-5; D is unclear. V lost 3 bases and J 6 bases, leaving 6 bases between the germline ends. The CDR3 has 12 residues. Germline assignment: CDR1 LNHNV and CDR2 YYDKDF (reference sequence).

This clonotype was detected ten times or more. The chain has TRBV28 and TRBJ1-2, with D hard to call. The V end lost 7 bases, the J end lost 3 bases, and 15 bases lay between the germline ends. The CDR3 consists of 14 residues. The germline CDR1 and CDR2 sequences are MDHEN and SYDVKM. CDR3: CASTPGGFDYGYTF. In DNA form, the CDR3 reads TGTGCCAGCACCCCCGGCGGATTTGACTATGGCTACACCTTC.

This clonotype was counted ten times or more. The chain is built from TRBV5-1 and TRBJ2-3; 7 bases are a match to TRBD1. J was trimmed by 0 bases and V by 4 bases; bases with no gene match: 5. CDR1 and CDR2 from the germline V gene are SGHRS and YFSETQ. The CDR3 has 15 residues. In DNA, the CDR3 is TGCGCCAGCAGCCCGGACAGGAGAAGCACAGATACGCAGTATTTT. It translates to CASSPDRRSTDTQYF.

This clonotype was seen ten or more times. The chain carries TRBV9 and TRBJ2-2; D is ambiguous. The CDR3 covers 16 residues. The V gene lost 0 bases and the J gene lost 6 bases, with 15 bases spanning the gap. The germline gives CDR1 SGDLS, CDR2 YYNGEE. The CDR3 DNA follows: TGTGCCAGCAGCGTAGCAATGTTCCAAAGGTCCGGGGAGCTGTTTTTT. Amino acids: CASSVAMFQRSGELFF.

This clonotype was seen repeatedly, ten times or more. The V and J genes are TRBV3-1 and TRBJ1-1, with a weak D call TRBD1 (5 bases). In germline, CDR1 is LGHDT, CDR2 YNNKEL (reference sequence). CDR3 size: 19 residues. The ends were cut back, 4 bases at V and 7 bases at J, with 31 bases in the middle. CDR3 DNA sequence: TGTGCCAGCAGCCCAGAGAAGGTGACAGAAAGTGTGGTACTGGGTGAAGCTTTCTTT. Translation: CASSPEKVTESVVLGEAFF.

The CDR3 sequence is CASGPGLMSYQETQYF. The CDR3 nucleotides are TGTGCCAGCGGCCCCGGGCTGATGAGCTACCAAGAGACCCAGTACTTC. The V and J genes are TRBV4-2 and TRBJ2-5; no reliable D call. CDR3 length: 16 residues. V dropped 8 bases and J dropped 0 bases, with 19 bases sitting between them. CDR1 LGHNA and CDR2 YNFKEQ come from the germline V gene.

This clonotype appeared many times. At one of its ends the junction is not consistent with the germline gene, which may arise from a read error. The rearrangement joins TRBV6-6 to TRBJ2-7, with D tentatively TRBD1 (5 bases). The CDR3 has 12 amino acids. Germline V gene data show CDR1 as MNHNY and CDR2 as SVGAGI (reference sequence). The CDR3 DNA sequence: TGTGCCAGCAGTTACTTGGGGCAGGAGCGGTACTTC. Amino acids: CASSYLGQERYF.

This clonotype showed up many times. This chain uses TRBV5-1 with TRBJ1-2; 7 bases fit TRBD1. The CDR3 extends over 16 amino acids. CDR1 is SGHRS and CDR2 is YFSETQ in the germline V gene. The J segment lost 6 bases and the V segment lost 0 bases, leaving 11 bases of the junction unmatched. In nucleotides, the CDR3 is TGCGCCAGCAGCTTGGGAGACAGGGTATTTCGTGATGGCTACACCTTC. Protein product: CASSLGDRVFRDGYTF.

This clonotype was counted at least ten times. The chain carries TRBV24-1 and TRBJ2-1, with 9 bases aligning to TRBD2. Germline V gene sequence: CDR1 KGHDR, CDR2 SFDVKD. The CDR3 covers 14 residues. J was trimmed by 4 bases and V by 5 bases; bases with no gene match: 2. The CDR3 is CATSGLAGYNEQFF. The CDR3 bases are TGTGCCACCAGTGGGCTAGCGGGATACAATGAGCAGTTCTTC.

This clonotype occurred many times. The chain uses TRBV5-6 and TRBJ2-1; 9 bases align to TRBD1. Germline V gene lookup returns CDR1 SGHDT and CDR2 YYEEEE. This CDR3 region has 16 residues. V dropped 5 bases and J dropped 4; count of bases not matched to a gene: 10. The CDR3 here is CASSRLGDRVYNEQFF. The CDR3, as DNA: TGTGCCAGCAGTCGACTGGGGGACAGGGTTTACAATGAGCAGTTCTTC.

This clonotype was seen at least ten times. The gene calls are TRBV10-2 and TRBJ2-1; D remains unclear. V dropped 4 bases and J dropped 0 bases, with 7 bases sitting between them. Germline values: CDR1 WSHSY, CDR2 SAAADI. The CDR3 loop spans 14 amino acids. The CDR3 here is CASSAGNSYNEQFF. The CDR3 DNA reads as TGCGCCAGCAGTGCAGGAAACTCCTACAATGAGCAGTTCTTC.

Remarks on this clonotype: This may come from a read error, since a much larger clone is one base off. The chain combines TRBV6-1 with TRBJ2-2, with D maybe TRBD2 (6 bases). V shed 10 bases and J shed 3 bases, with 12 bases lying between them. This CDR3 comprises 13 residues. Looked up from germline, CDR1 is MNHNS and CDR2 is SASEGT. The CDR3 sequence is CAIQAGYTGELFF. The CDR3 DNA sequence: TGTGCCATCCAGGCGGGGTACACCGGGGAGCTGTTTTTT.

This clonotype has at least ten counts. The chain combines TRBV10-3 with TRBJ2-7, with 7 bases identical to TRBD1. With 6 bases clipped from V and 4 bases from J, the junction kept 6 bases outside the gene matches. CDR1 and CDR2 from the germline V gene are ENHRY and SYGVKD. The CDR3 sequence is 13 residues long. This CDR3 reads CAISRTGGYEQYF. In DNA form, the CDR3 reads TGTGCCATCAGCCGGACAGGAGGTTACGAGCAGTACTTC.

This chain joins TRBV1 and TRBJ2-3. TRBV1 is described as a pseudogene. CDR3 length: 17 residues. CDR3 nucleotides: TGCACCAGCAGCCAAGCAAGGCGTCGACGAGACCTTCATACGCAGTATTTT. Its translation is CTSSQARRRRDLHTQYF.